One sample yielded the 29 T cell receptor beta chains listed below, sequenced in a study of cytomegalovirus exposure and HLA in healthy donors (dated by TCRdb to 2016 to 2017). Library preparation employed the immunoSEQ multiplex PCR assay. For the multiplex PCR, a mixture combining 60 forward primers for TCR Vbeta segments and 13 reverse primers for TCR Jbeta segments was used. TCRdb holds this immuneACCESS table with in-frame rearrangements only. Some clones are missing; in checked studies, unresolved V genes explain under half, and the rest has no known cause. Counted in this sample were roughly 180,000 clones; roughly 8.7% of them appeared once. Roughly 1.3% of the sample is taken by the ten largest. The material sequenced was PBMCs. The source of these receptors is a woman in her thirties in good health and CMV-seropositive.

This clone has only a few counts. The CDR3 sequence: CASSKQGGEDTEAFF. CDR3 DNA: TGTGCCAGCAGCAAACAGGGAGGGGAAGACACTGAAGCTTTCTTT. The V gene is TRBV9, the J gene TRBJ1-1; possible D gene TRBD1, 6 bases. The V gene lost 4 bases and the J gene lost 3 bases, with 16 bases spanning the gap. The CDR3 covers 15 residues. Per germline, CDR1 SGDLS and CDR2 YYNGEE.

The gene calls are TRBV2 and TRBJ1-4; no firm D call. Germline CDR1 and CDR2: SNHLY and FYNNEI. The CDR3 spans 11 residues. V was shortened by 6 bases and J by 10 bases, with 9 bases between the two germline ends. The CDR3 nucleotides are TGTGCCAGCAGGGCGGCTGCAAAACTGTTTTTT. It specifies CASRAAAKLFF.

This clone was recorded a few times. The chain combines TRBV5-1 with TRBJ1-2; 10 positions match TRBD1. After removal of 3 bases from V and 4 bases from J, the junction contained 3 bases not matched to a gene. Per the germline V gene, CDR1 is SGHRS and CDR2 is YFSETQ. This CDR3 has 14 amino acids. CDR3 bases: TGCGCCAGCAGCTCGACAGGGGGCGCCTATGGCTACACCTTC. Amino acid sequence: CASSSTGGAYGYTF. Complete variable domain (other parts from reference TRBV5-1 and TRBJ1-2): KAGVTQTPRYLIKTRGQQVTLSCSPISGHRSVSWYQQTPGQGLQFLFEYFSETQRNKGNFPGRFSGRQFSNSRSEMNVSTLELGDSALYLCASSSTGGAYGYTFGSGTRLTVV.

The genes are TRBV5-1 and TRBJ2-1; D may be TRBD1 (6 bases). Germline CDR1 SGHRS, CDR2 YFSETQ. The CDR3 extends over 22 amino acids. The V and J ends lost 4 bases and 0 bases respectively, with 32 bases between them. CDR3: CASSPLYSGVLSSRPSYNEQFF. The DNA of the CDR3 is TGCGCCAGCAGCCCGCTATACTCAGGGGTACTGAGTAGCCGACCCTCCTACAATGAGCAGTTCTTC. The entire variable domain, with the rest obtained from reference TRBV5-1 and TRBJ2-1, is as follows: KAGVTQTPRYLIKTRGQQVTLSCSPISGHRSVSWYQQTPGQGLQFLFEYFSETQRNKGNFPGRFSGRQFSNSRSEMNVSTLELGDSALYLCASSPLYSGVLSSRPSYNEQFFGPGTRLTVL.

In this sample, this clone turned up a few times. CDR3 sequence: CASSPRGRNQPQHF. Here the CDR3 DNA reads TGTGCCAGCAGTCCTAGGGGGCGGAATCAGCCCCAGCATTTT. This chain joins TRBV6-5 and TRBJ1-5; 7 bases match TRBD1. The CDR3 totals 14 residues. The V gene's germline CDR1 is MNHEY and CDR2 SVGAGI. J gave up 4 bases and V 5 bases, and 5 bases lay outside the gene matches.

This clone was seen a handful of times. The chain joins TRBV10-1 to TRBJ2-2, with 9 bases aligning to TRBD2. Germline V gene data show CDR1 as WNHNN and CDR2 as SYGVQD (reference sequence). The CDR3 extends over 15 amino acids. After removal of 3 bases from V and 5 bases from J, the junction contained 4 bases not matched to a gene. The CDR3 spells CASSDAGGGTGELFF. DNA of the CDR3: TGCGCCAGCAGTGATGCGGGAGGGGGTACCGGGGAGCTGTTTTTT.

The gene calls are TRBV5-6 and TRBJ1-2, with D maybe TRBD1 (5 bases). This CDR3 is 12 amino acids long. V lost 5 bases and J lost 5, with 10 bases in between. The germline CDR1 and CDR2 sequences are SGHDT and YYEEEE. CDR3 bases: TGTGCCAGCAGTGGACACGTATATGGCTACACCTTC. Translation gives CASSGHVYGYTF.

The genes are TRBV30 and TRBJ2-5; 8 bases match TRBD2. The J call may be incorrect, as the DNA end agrees better with TRBJ2-7. The CDR3 is made up of 16 amino acids. The germline CDR1 and CDR2 sequences are GTSNPN and SVGIG (reference sequence). CDR3 in amino acids: CAWSVKSGTRIGEQYF. In nucleotides, the CDR3 is TGTGCCTGGAGTGTAAAATCAGGGACTAGGATCGGCGAGCAGTACTTC.

The rearrangement joins TRBV19 to TRBJ2-6; 7 bases fit TRBD1. With V trimmed by 2 bases and J by 0 bases, 7 bases remained unmatched. The germline gives CDR1 LNHDA, CDR2 SQIVND (reference sequence). The CDR3 is 18 amino acids. The CDR3 DNA sequence: TGTGCCAGTAGTATACCGGGACAGCTCTACTCTGGGGCCAACGTCCTGACTTTC. Encoded protein: CASSIPGQLYSGANVLTF.

This rearrangement joins TRBV25-1 to TRBJ1-1; weak D call: TRBD1 (5 bases). V was shortened by 3 bases and J by 6 bases, with 14 bases between the two germline ends. This CDR3 spans 14 amino acids. Germline values: CDR1 MGHDK, CDR2 SYGVNS. The CDR3 sequence is CASSDPGQSSEAFF. The CDR3, as DNA: TGTGCCAGCAGTGATCCCGGACAATCTTCTGAAGCTTTCTTT.

This clone was counted a single time. V and J are TRBV5-1 and TRBJ2-5; D call uncertain. This CDR3 is built from 14 residues. Trimming pared 5 bases from V and 2 bases from J, leaving 13 bases between. Per germline, CDR1 SGHRS and CDR2 YFSETQ. The CDR3 is CASSEQKLQETQYF. The CDR3 DNA is TGCGCCAGCAGTGAACAGAAACTTCAAGAGACCCAGTACTTC.

This sequence joins TRBV4-2 and TRBJ2-7, with 14 bases matching TRBD2. The CDR3 spans 13 residues. The germline V gene encodes CDR1 LGHNA and CDR2 YNFKEQ. The V gene end was trimmed by 11 bases and the J gene end by 4 bases; junction bases not matched to a gene: 4. CDR3 amino acids: CAAGTSGRYEQYF. The CDR3 DNA follows: TGTGCCGCGGGGACTAGCGGGAGATACGAGCAGTACTTC.

V usage is TRBV30 and J usage is TRBJ2-5; 9 bases align to TRBD1. Trimming cost V 7 bases and J 5 bases; bases outside gene matches: 8. The length of the CDR3 is 13 residues. The germline V gene has CDR1 GTSNPN and CDR2 SVGIG (reference sequence). The chain's CDR3 is CASSQGAEETQYF. In nucleotides, the CDR3 is TGTGCCTCTTCACAGGGGGCAGAGGAGACCCAGTACTTC.

In its sample, this clone was seen a few times. This chain joins TRBV10-3 and TRBJ2-7; 14 bases are shared with TRBD2. The CDR3 contains 16 residues. J was trimmed by 5 bases and V by 0 bases; bases with no gene match: 3. Germline CDR1 is ENHRY and CDR2 is SYGVKD. The CDR3 coding sequence is TGTGCCATCAGTGAGTCCCCGGGACTAGCGGGAGACGAGCAGTACTTC. This encodes CAISESPGLAGDEQYF.

This clone was recorded a few times. The chain links TRBV11-2 to TRBJ2-1; maybe TRBD2 (6 bases). The CDR3 extends over 15 amino acids. The germline CDR1 and CDR2 sequences are SGHAT and FQNNGV. V lost 4 bases, J lost 5 bases, and 15 bases lay in between. CDR3 loop: CASSSPGVADNEQFF. For the CDR3, the DNA is TGTGCCAGCAGCTCACCTGGGGTAGCGGACAATGAGCAGTTCTTC.

A note on this clone: The junction departs from the called germline gene at one end, perhaps through a read error. The chain uses TRBV7-9 and TRBJ2-3, with 8 bases aligning to TRBD2. Germline V gene data show CDR1 as SEHNR and CDR2 as FQNEAQ (reference sequence). The CDR3 has 14 residues. The chain's CDR3 is CASRLDPAGDKQYF. The CDR3 coding sequence is TGTGCCAGCAGATTAGATCCAGCGGGAGATAAGCAGTATTTT.

Only a few counts were recorded for this clone. This chain connects TRBV27 to TRBJ2-3; 7 bases align to TRBD2. The CDR3 is 19 amino acids. The germline V gene encodes CDR1 MNHEY and CDR2 SMNVEV (reference sequence). The ends lost 4 bases at V and 1 base at J; junction bases unmatched: 17. CDR3 in amino acids: CASSYGASGFLSRTDTQYF. Written as DNA, the CDR3 is TGTGCCAGCAGTTATGGGGCTAGCGGATTCCTTTCTCGCACAGATACGCAGTATTTT.

The rearrangement links TRBV2 to TRBJ1-4, with TRBD1 matching 9 bases. The germline V gene encodes CDR1 SNHLY and CDR2 FYNNEI. The CDR3 extends over 15 amino acids. V gave up 6 bases and J gave up 5 bases; unmatched junction bases: 7. CDR3 in amino acids: CASSRGQGQNEKLFF. DNA of the CDR3: TGTGCCAGCAGCAGGGGACAGGGTCAGAATGAAAAACTGTTTTTT.

This clone came up a few times. CDR3 in amino acids: CAISEGQGGSTEAFF. The CDR3 coding sequence is TGTGCCATCAGTGAGGGACAGGGGGGTAGCACTGAAGCTTTCTTT. The chain carries TRBV10-3 and TRBJ1-1; 10 bases map to TRBD1. Trimming removed 2 bases from V and 4 bases from J; junction bases left unmatched: 4. This CDR3 has 15 residues. Germline V gene data show CDR1 as ENHRY and CDR2 as SYGVKD.

This clone was seen more than once but under ten times. CDR3 DNA sequence: TGTGCCAGCAGTCACCCGGGACTAGCTCCGCGCGAGCAGTACTTC. It is translated as CASSHPGLAPREQYF. This chain links TRBV6-5 with TRBJ2-7; TRBD2 agrees at 9 bases. This CDR3 contains 15 residues. With V trimmed by 5 bases and J by 6 bases, 11 bases remained unmatched. CDR1 is MNHEY, CDR2 SVGAGI, per germline.

This clone was counted a few times. This chain connects TRBV7-2 to TRBJ2-3, with 9 nucleotides matching TRBD2. In germline, CDR1 is SGHTA, CDR2 FQGNSA. The ends lost 3 bases at V and 0 bases at J; junction bases unmatched: 4. The CDR3 extends over 16 amino acids. The CDR3 region is CASSFLAGTSTDTQYF. CDR3 bases: TGTGCCAGCAGCTTCCTAGCGGGAACTAGCACAGATACGCAGTATTTT.

This clone was detected only a few times. This chain joins TRBV30 and TRBJ2-3, with 8 bases lining up with TRBD2. Looked up from germline, CDR1 is GTSNPN and CDR2 is SVGIG (reference sequence). The CDR3 has 16 amino acids. The junction had 13 bases not matched to a gene; V was cut back by 4 bases and J by 4 bases. The CDR3 DNA is TGTGCCTGGACTAGCGGGCTGGGCGGTTGGGCAGATACGCAGTATTTT. Amino acids: CAWTSGLGGWADTQYF.

This clone was found a few times. The chain's CDR3 is CASGEVWNYGYTF. The CDR3 coding sequence is TGTGCCAGCGGGGAGGTTTGGAACTATGGCTACACCTTC. J is TRBJ1-2 and V is TRBV7-2, with no clear D. CDR3 length equals 13 residues. Germline CDR1 is SGHTA and CDR2 is FQGNSA. Trimming took off 8 bases at V and 2 bases at J, with 12 bases between the two ends.

In this sample, this clone turned up a few times. The CDR3 coding sequence is TGTGCCAGCACCGATTCGGGACAGAGCTATGGCTACACCTTC. Amino acids: CASTDSGQSYGYTF. This chain uses TRBV6-5 with TRBJ1-2; 7 nucleotides align to TRBD1. CDR1 is MNHEY and CDR2 is SVGAGI in the germline V gene. The CDR3 has 14 residues. V shed 7 bases and J 4 bases; nucleotides not matched to a gene: 9.

V usage is TRBV5-1 and J usage is TRBJ2-1; D is unclear. The CDR3 runs to 15 residues. CDR1 is SGHRS, CDR2 YFSETQ, per germline. Between the trimmed V and J ends, which lost 0 bases and 0 bases, there was a span of 7 bases. The CDR3 DNA is TGCGCCAGCAGCTTGGACTCGAGCTCCTACAATGAGCAGTTCTTC. As protein: CASSLDSSSYNEQFF.

The CDR3 protein is CASSIDHGTGYGYTF. CDR3 sequence (DNA): TGTGCCAGTAGTATAGATCACGGGACAGGGTATGGCTACACCTTC. The rearrangement links TRBV19 to TRBJ1-2, with 9 positions matching TRBD1. V was pared by 0 bases and J by 5 bases, with 4 bases of the junction left unmatched. Germline CDR1 LNHDA, CDR2 SQIVND (reference sequence). The CDR3 extends over 15 amino acids.

This chain joins TRBV9 and TRBJ1-2; 7 nucleotides align to TRBD1. The CDR3 has 16 residues. In germline, CDR1 is SGDLS, CDR2 YYNGEE. V gave up 0 bases and J gave up 4 bases; unmatched junction bases: 9. CDR3 protein: CASSVVPAGGIYGYTF. The CDR3 nucleotides read TGTGCCAGCAGCGTAGTCCCCGCAGGGGGTATCTATGGCTACACCTTC. Full variable domain (remainder filled in from reference TRBV9 and TRBJ1-2): DSGVTQTPKHLITATGQRVTLRCSPRSGDLSVYWYQQSLDQGLQFLIQYYNGEERAKGNILERFSAQQFPDLHSELNLSSLELGDSALYFCASSVVPAGGIYGYTFGSGTRLTVV.

This clone was counted a few times. V usage is TRBV30 and J usage is TRBJ2-2; possibly TRBD1 for D (6 bases). The germline gives CDR1 GTSNPN, CDR2 SVGIG (reference sequence). V lost 0 bases and J 9 bases, leaving 8 bases between the germline ends. CDR3 length: 12 amino acids. The DNA for the CDR3 is TGTGCCTGGAGTGTACAGGGACGGGAGCTGTTTTTT. Protein: CAWSVQGRELFF.

The chain recombines TRBV19 with TRBJ2-1; the D gene is possibly TRBD1 (6 bases). CDR3 length: 15 amino acids. The ends were cut back, 6 bases at V and 3 bases at J, with 15 bases in the middle. Germline CDR1 and CDR2: LNHDA and SQIVND (reference sequence). For the CDR3, the DNA is TGTGCCAGTAGCCGTCCCGGGACATTCTACAATGAGCAGTTCTTC. This encodes CASSRPGTFYNEQFF.